This T cell receptor (beta chain) was captured in a study of blood T cell repertoires in COVID-19. This CDR3 is 13 amino acids long. The V and J ends lost 1 base and 5 bases respectively, with 9 bases between them. The germline CDR1 and CDR2 sequences are SGHTA and FQGNSA. Repertoires were generated with immunoSEQ multiplex PCR, while TCRdb's copy carries only in-frame clones and drops some. This table has about 100,000 clones, approximately 90% appearing once. The V call is TRBV7-2, the J call TRBJ2-7; TRBD2 might be the D (5 bases). The sequence was collected from a man in his forties or fifties with active COVID-19. The sample taken for sequencing was peripheral blood. CDR3 nucleotides: TGTGCCAGCAGCTTAGAGAGAGGGAACGAGCAGTACGTC. Translated: CASSLERGNEQYV.